This TCR beta chain was documented in a study of CD8 T cells in Susac syndrome. Germline V CDR1 and CDR2: MNHEY, SMNVEV (reference sequence). The length of the CDR3 is 19 residues. The germline V and J ends were trimmed by 0 bases and 3 bases, with 23 bases remaining between them. Reverse transcription of roughly 0.5 to 1 ug RNA was performed with random hexamers. The authors amplified TCR beta CDR3 across 54 Vbeta and 13 Jbeta using immunoSEQ multiplex PCR. TCRdb re-called the immunoSEQ multiplex PCR reads through MiXCR, storing one row per CDR3 protein. The sample has 150,000 to 180,000 distinct CDR3 sequences, roughly 94% seen once. The patients serving as multiple sclerosis controls were treatment-naive. They had stable or active relapsing-remitting disease and fulfilled revised McDonald criteria. TEMRA cells were FACS-enriched, and CD8+ and CD4+ T cells were isolated negatively.

The chain links TRBV27 to TRBJ1-2; unclear D gene. The TCR originated in a human donor with multiple sclerosis. The sample taken for sequencing was CD8+ T cells from PBMCs. This CDR3 reads CASSLSGSVAALGHYGYTF. DNA for the CDR3: TGTGCCAGCAGTTTATCTGGGTCGGTGGCAGCTTTAGGGCACTATGGCTACACCTTC.